A selection of T cell receptor beta chains follows, all from one sample in a study of vaccination and CD4 T cells after COVID-19. TCRdb re-called the PCR reads with MiXCR, one entry per CDR3 protein. Of about 9,700 distinct CDR3 sequences in the sample, around 67% were seen once. These receptors have no known antigen. The sample taken for sequencing was CD4+ T cells from blood, cultured in vitro. Receptor source: a human donor who had recovered from COVID-19. The CDR3 runs from the conserved cysteine through the conserved F or W. The D gene is left open where the match is weak. Expanded clones get a size class; other rows say once, few or many, or leave the size out.

d_call	j_call	clone_size	v_call	cdr3_aa	cdr3_nt
TRBD2	TRBJ2-3	once	TRBV19	CASRPGTSGSSTDTQYF	TGTGCCAGTAGGCCCGGGACTAGCGGGAGTTCGACAGATACGCAGTATTTT
-	TRBJ2-7	once	TRBV7-2	CASTLPLGGAYEQYF	TGTGCCAGCACCCTCCCCCTGGGCGGAGCCTACGAGCAGTACTTC
TRBD2	TRBJ2-5	-	TRBV11-3	CASSPPGTSGGAVTQYF	TGTGCCAGCAGCCCCCCCGGGACTAGCGGGGGGGCTGTGACCCAGTACTTC
TRBD1	TRBJ1-2	once	TRBV6-5	CASSYTTRDSAIYTF	TGTGCCAGCAGTTACACTACCCGGGACAGCGCAATTTACACCTTC
-	TRBJ1-5	few	TRBV6-1	CASRHLGDNQPQHF	TGTGCCAGCAGGCACCTAGGGGACAATCAGCCCCAGCATTTT
-	TRBJ1-5	-	TRBV19	CASSNGFSGNQPQHF	TGTGCCAGTAGTAATGGATTCTCGGGCAATCAGCCCCAGCATTTT
-	TRBJ2-4	-	TRBV2	CASSGTAVRKNIQYF	TGTGCCAGCAGTGGGACAGCGGTTCGTAAAAACATTCAGTACTTC
TRBD1	TRBJ2-1	-	TRBV30	CAWSADRAYNEQFF	TGTGCCTGGAGTGCAGACAGGGCCTACAATGAGCAGTTCTTC
-	TRBJ2-7	-	TRBV2	CASSEINEQYF	TGTGCCAGCAGTGAGATTAACGAGCAGTACTTC
-	TRBJ1-1	few	TRBV6-2/TRBV6-3	CASSYHREGTEAFF	TGTGCCAGCAGTTACCACAGGGAGGGCACTGAAGCTTTCTTT
-	TRBJ2-7	few	TRBV7-9	CASSPDGASYEQYF	TGTGCCAGCAGCCCAGACGGGGCCTCCTACGAGCAGTACTTC
TRBD1	TRBJ1-1	-	TRBV4-1	CASSQTRQGVRTEAFF	TGCGCCAGCAGCCAAACAAGACAGGGGGTAAGGACTGAAGCTTTCTTT
TRBD1	TRBJ1-5	-	TRBV20-1	CSAVGQLINQPQHF	TGCAGTGCTGTGGGACAGCTGATCAATCAGCCCCAGCATTTT
TRBD1	TRBJ1-2	-	TRBV27	CASSFRGTDKYGYTF	TGTGCCAGCAGTTTCCGCGGGACAGATAAATATGGCTACACCTTC
-	TRBJ2-3	-	TRBV15	CATSREGGGFTDTQYF	TGTGCCACCAGCAGAGAGGGTGGGGGTTTCACAGATACGCAGTATTTT
TRBD1	TRBJ2-3	-	TRBV11-2	CASSSQGAGDTQYF	TGTGCCAGCAGCTCGCAGGGGGCAGGAGATACGCAGTATTTT
-	TRBJ1-2	few	TRBV25-1	CATTTGGDYGYTF	TGTGCCACCACGACTGGGGGAGACTATGGCTACACCTTC
TRBD1	TRBJ1-1	-	TRBV7-2	CASSLAGTGGTEAFF	TGTGCCAGCAGCTTAGCGGGCACAGGGGGCACTGAAGCTTTCTTT